This is a list of T cell receptor beta chains from one sample in a study of Tregs in tolerant kidney transplant recipients. Libraries were prepared by immunoSEQ multiplex PCR; TCRdb keeps only in-frame clonotypes and omits some of them. The sample lists some 70,000 clones; roughly 89% were seen once. Source material: CD4+ T cells from blood. Receptors were obtained from a human donor in good health. Each CDR3 is given with its conserved first and last residue.

CASSPVSGGVDEQFF | TRBJ2-1 | TRBV6-5
CASRESAGMGETQYF | TRBJ2-5 | TRBV5-1
CASSGGISTGELFF | TRBJ2-2 | TRBV5-1
CASSLSPTEAFF | TRBJ1-1 | TRBV11-3
CASRPTGWTYEQYF | TRBJ2-7 | TRBV7-2
CASSLTGGASLTQYF | TRBJ2-3 | TRBV7-3
CASSQRDRVNTEAFF | TRBJ1-1 | TRBV4-1
CASSISQGADYGYTF | TRBJ1-2 | TRBV19
CASSQDRGRYGYTF | TRBJ1-2 | TRBV19
CASSGRGNEKLFF | TRBJ1-4 | TRBV27
CASSPRTGGTEAFF | TRBJ1-1 | TRBV6-1
CASSLSGGAGNEQFF | TRBJ2-1 | TRBV11-3
CASSPDRGRGTEAFF | TRBJ1-1 | TRBV18
CASSLSGGNQPQHF | TRBJ1-5 | TRBV5-1
CASSHPRWGQGANEQFF | TRBJ2-1 | TRBV14
CATTSGSSGANVLTF | TRBJ2-6 | TRBV15
CASSLDRGFGQETQYF | TRBJ2-5 | TRBV5-6
CASSHPAQRSSYEQYF | TRBJ2-7 | TRBV4-1
CASYLRGGPTDTQYF | TRBJ2-3 | TRBV27
CASSPARSSYTF | TRBJ1-2 | TRBV19
CASSGDYGYTF | TRBJ1-2 | TRBV18
CAWSEGDRGREKLFF | TRBJ1-4 | TRBV30
CARPAGTGGNQPQHF | TRBJ1-5 | TRBV19
CASSQRMGQGKKSSAGELFF | TRBJ2-2 | TRBV18
CASSWGDREDGYTF | TRBJ1-2 | TRBV5-1
CASTNAGFTQYF | TRBJ2-3 | TRBV4-2
CASSIGSTGADQPQHF | TRBJ1-5 | TRBV19
CASSLTPSGPTAAREQFF | TRBJ2-1 | TRBV4-3
CSVQGTGDSGANVLTF | TRBJ2-6 | TRBV29-1
CASSSGSSYEQYF | TRBJ2-7 | TRBV7-9
CASSYSLSGRPYEQYF | TRBJ2-7 | TRBV11-2
CASSDRVNTGELFF | TRBJ2-2 | TRBV7-3
CASSSYRGHLYEQYF | TRBJ2-7 | TRBV6-5
CASSGTLAPSTDTQYF | TRBJ2-3 | TRBV9
CASYLAGTDTQYF | TRBJ2-3 | TRBV6-6
CASGLRLAGVYQSTGELFF | TRBJ2-2 | TRBV12-5
CASSEDGRGTQYF | TRBJ2-3 | TRBV2
CASSGPGSRHEKLFF | TRBJ1-4 | TRBV9
CASGLVRQGEGQETQYF | TRBJ2-5 | TRBV12-5
CASRGKGEAFF | TRBJ1-1 | TRBV6-4
CAWSEGYEQYF | TRBJ2-7 | TRBV30
CASSLVPVNYGYTF | TRBJ1-2 | TRBV5-1
CASSGRLGYGYTF | TRBJ1-2 | TRBV2
CASSPGTGASRLGGYTF | TRBJ1-2 | TRBV19
CASSHDRSSGNTIYF | TRBJ1-3 | TRBV4-1
CASSLAGPGSAGYTF | TRBJ1-2 | TRBV5-4
CASSPRGGRNPNEKLFF | TRBJ1-4 | TRBV19
CASSQVATRTDTQYF | TRBJ2-3 | TRBV4-3
CASSLVQGAQTGNTIYF | TRBJ1-3 | TRBV7-2
CASSDNLRESGPLHF | TRBJ1-6 | TRBV2
CASSQTGTSGRNTGELFF | TRBJ2-2 | TRBV14
CASSESGQAPPYEQYF | TRBJ2-7 | TRBV5-4
CASSLDLLGGNGYTF | TRBJ1-2 | TRBV7-9
CASSLGLAGVSASYEQYF | TRBJ2-7 | TRBV5-4